The clone carrying this T cell receptor beta chain was counted a few times. Antigen unknown. This CDR3 comprises 15 residues. Germline V CDR1 and CDR2: SGHTA, FQGTGA. V was trimmed by 4 bases and J by 0 bases, leaving 11 bases between them. This record belongs to a study of naive and memory T cell subsets. General study points: This RNA-based method may be sensitive to activation-related transcript changes.

The library had UMIs added by 3' ligation of an oligonucleotide to TCR cDNA. Whole-blood samples were more than 2 ml of peripheral blood from healthy adult volunteers. Reverse transcription used DNase-treated unsorted total RNA, aiming for roughly 1 to 1,100 ng. Ligated cDNA underwent four rounds of PCR with nested alpha and beta constant region primers and SP2. For blood and skin samples, reverse transcription used TCR alpha and beta constant primers. Each CDR3 protein is one row after TCRdb ran MiXCR on the 5' RACE reads. The sample lists about 48,000 distinct CDR3 sequences, 4.7% occurring once. The source of this sequence is a female donor in good health. The V gene is TRBV7-3, the J gene TRBJ2-3; perhaps TRBD1 as D (6 bases). CDR3 sequence reads: CASSSDRPSTDTQYF. In nucleotides, the CDR3 is TGTGCCAGCAGCTCAGACAGGCCTAGCACAGATACGCAGTATTTT.